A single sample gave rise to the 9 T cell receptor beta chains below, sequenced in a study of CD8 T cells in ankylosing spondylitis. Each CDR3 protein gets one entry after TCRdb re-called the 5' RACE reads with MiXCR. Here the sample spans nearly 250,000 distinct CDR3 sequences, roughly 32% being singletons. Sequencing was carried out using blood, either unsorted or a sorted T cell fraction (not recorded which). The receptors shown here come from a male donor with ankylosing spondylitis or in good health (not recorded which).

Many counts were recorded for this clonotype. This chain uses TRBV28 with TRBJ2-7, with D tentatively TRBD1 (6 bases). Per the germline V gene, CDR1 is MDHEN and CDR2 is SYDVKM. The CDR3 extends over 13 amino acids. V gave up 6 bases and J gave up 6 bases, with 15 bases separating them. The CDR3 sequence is CASRDSDSAEQYF. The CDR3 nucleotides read TGTGCCAGCAGGGACTCGGACAGTGCCGAGCAGTACTTC. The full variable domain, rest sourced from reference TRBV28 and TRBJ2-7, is DVKVTQSSRYLVKRTGEKVFLECVQDMDHENMFWYRQDPGLGLRLIYFSYDVKMKEKGDIPEGYSVSREKKERFSLILESASTNQTSMYLCASRDSDSAEQYFGPGTRLTVT.

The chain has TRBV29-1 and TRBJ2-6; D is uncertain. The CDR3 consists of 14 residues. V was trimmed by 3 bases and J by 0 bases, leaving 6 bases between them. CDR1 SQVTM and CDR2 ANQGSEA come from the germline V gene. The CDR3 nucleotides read TGCAGCGTTGAGGGCCTCTCTGGGGCCAACGTCCTGACTTTC. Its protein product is CSVEGLSGANVLTF.

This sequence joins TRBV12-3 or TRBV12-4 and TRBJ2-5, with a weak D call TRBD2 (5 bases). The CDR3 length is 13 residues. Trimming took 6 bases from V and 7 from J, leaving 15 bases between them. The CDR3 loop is CASSPLPRGTQYF. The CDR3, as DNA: TGTGCCAGCAGCCCGCTTCCCCGGGGGACCCAGTACTTC.

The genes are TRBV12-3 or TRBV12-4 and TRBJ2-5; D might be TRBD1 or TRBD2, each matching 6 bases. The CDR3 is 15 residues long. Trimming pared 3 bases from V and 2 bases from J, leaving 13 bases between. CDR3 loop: CASSFGGRVQETQYF. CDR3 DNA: TGTGCCAGCAGTTTTGGGGGGCGGGTTCAAGAGACCCAGTACTTC.

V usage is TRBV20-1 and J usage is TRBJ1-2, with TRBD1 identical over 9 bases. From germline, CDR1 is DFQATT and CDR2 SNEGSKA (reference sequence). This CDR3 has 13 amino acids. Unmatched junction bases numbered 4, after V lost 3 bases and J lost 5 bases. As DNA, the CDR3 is TGCAGTGCTAGGACCGGGACAGGGTATGGCTACACCTTC. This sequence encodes CSARTGTGYGYTF.

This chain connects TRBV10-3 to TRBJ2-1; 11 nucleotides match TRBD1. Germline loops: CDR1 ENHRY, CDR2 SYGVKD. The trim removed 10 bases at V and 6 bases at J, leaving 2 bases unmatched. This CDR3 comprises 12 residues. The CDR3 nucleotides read TGTGCCAGCGGGACAGGGGGCAATGAGCAGTTCTTC. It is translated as CASGTGGNEQFF.

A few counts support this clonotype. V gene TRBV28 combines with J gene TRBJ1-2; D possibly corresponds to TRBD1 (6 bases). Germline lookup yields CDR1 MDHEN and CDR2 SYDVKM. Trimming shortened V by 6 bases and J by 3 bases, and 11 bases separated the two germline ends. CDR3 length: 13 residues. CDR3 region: CASSPQGDYGYTF. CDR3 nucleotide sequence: TGTGCCAGCAGCCCACAGGGTGACTATGGCTACACCTTC.

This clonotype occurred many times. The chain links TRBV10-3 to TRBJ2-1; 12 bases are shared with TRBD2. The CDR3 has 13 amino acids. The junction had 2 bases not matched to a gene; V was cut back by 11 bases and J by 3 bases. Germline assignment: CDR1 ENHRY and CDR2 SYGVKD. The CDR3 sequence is CASGLAGYNEQFF. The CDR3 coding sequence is TGTGCCTCGGGACTAGCGGGCTACAATGAGCAGTTCTTC.

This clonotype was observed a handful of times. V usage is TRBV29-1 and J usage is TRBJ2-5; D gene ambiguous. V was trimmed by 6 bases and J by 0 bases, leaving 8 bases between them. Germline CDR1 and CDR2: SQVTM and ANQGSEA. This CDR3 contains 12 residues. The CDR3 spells CSVQVYQETQYF. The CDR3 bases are TGCAGCGTCCAAGTTTACCAAGAGACCCAGTACTTC.